These T cell receptor beta chains were read from a single sample in a study of control samples from healthy donors and cancer patients. Only in-frame clones appear in the TCRdb table, and some are missing; sequencing was by immunoSEQ multiplex PCR. The sample records fewer than 150,000 clones, approximately 90% being singletons. The sample comprised blood. All receptors derive from a man aged 18 to 35 in good health. Both conserved end residues are part of each CDR3. A D gene is named only where the DNA matches it firmly. Expanded clones get a size class; other rows say once, few or many, or leave the size out.

v_call	j_call	clone_size	d_call	cdr3_aa	cdr3_nt
TRBV20-1	TRBJ2-2	-	-	CSARVTGELFF	TGCAGTGCTAGAGTTACCGGGGAGCTGTTTTTT
TRBV7-9	TRBJ2-3	-	-	CASSLRSVPLDTQYF	TGTGCCAGCAGCTTACGTTCGGTCCCCCTAGATACGCAGTATTTT
TRBV4-1	TRBJ1-2	-	TRBD1	CASSQTGGDGYTF	TGCGCCAGCAGCCAGACAGGGGGCGATGGCTACACCTTC
TRBV12-5	TRBJ1-4	-	-	CASGPSAAGEKLFF	TGTGCTAGTGGTCCATCAGCGGCTGGTGAAAAACTGTTTTTT
TRBV9	TRBJ2-1	-	-	CASSVVPGPYNEQFF	TGTGCCAGCAGCGTAGTTCCCGGTCCCTACAATGAGCAGTTCTTC
TRBV18	TRBJ2-1	-	TRBD1	CASSPPWDRLGNEQFF	TGTGCCAGCTCACCGCCCTGGGACAGGTTGGGAAATGAGCAGTTCTTC
TRBV9	TRBJ2-7	-	-	CASSGPGSLYEQYF	TGTGCCAGCAGCGGACCCGGGAGCCTCTACGAGCAGTACTTC
TRBV12-5	TRBJ2-6	-	-	CASGGQGDGANVLTF	TGTGCTAGTGGTGGCCAAGGGGACGGGGCCAACGTCCTGACTTTC
TRBV18	TRBJ1-2	-	-	CASSPQTGFYGYTF	TGTGCCAGCTCACCACAGACCGGGTTCTATGGCTACACCTTC
TRBV5-1	TRBJ1-5	-	-	CASSLFGHSNQPQHF	TGCGCCAGCAGCTTGTTCGGTCATAGCAATCAGCCCCAGCATTTT
TRBV5-1	TRBJ2-2	-	TRBD1	CASSFLSQGAGELFF	TGCGCCAGCAGCTTCCTATCTCAGGGGGCCGGGGAGCTGTTTTTT
TRBV5-1	TRBJ1-1	-	-	CASSGLTAVNTEAFF	TGCGCCAGCAGCGGATTGACCGCTGTGAACACTGAAGCTTTCTTT
TRBV25-1	TRBJ2-5	-	-	CASSVPWIFPDGETQYF	TGTGCCAGCAGTGTGCCTTGGATCTTCCCCGATGGGGAGACCCAGTACTTC
TRBV3-1/TRBV3-2	TRBJ2-1	once	-	CASSQGNEQFF	TGTGCCAGCAGCCAAGGCAATGAGCAGTTCTTC
TRBV5-1	TRBJ1-1	-	TRBD1	CASRIQGRGTEAFF	TGCGCCAGCAGGATACAGGGGAGGGGCACTGAAGCTTTCTTT
TRBV9	TRBJ2-5	-	TRBD2	CASSPEGLTQETQYF	TGTGCCAGCAGCCCAGAGGGACTAACTCAAGAGACCCAGTACTTC
TRBV6-6	TRBJ1-5	-	-	CASGYRQGSQPQHF	TGTGCCAGCGGCTACCGGCAGGGGAGTCAGCCCCAGCATTTT
TRBV6-5	TRBJ2-7	-	-	CASRPRGYEQYF	TGTGCCAGCAGACCCCGGGGATACGAGCAGTACTTC
TRBV30	TRBJ1-2	-	TRBD1	CAWSLPSNRGGYTF	TGTGCCTGGAGTCTCCCCAGTAACAGGGGTGGCTACACCTTC
TRBV5-1	TRBJ1-1	-	TRBD1	CASSRGTGGSYPEAFF	TGCGCCAGCAGCCGCGGTACAGGGGGTTCTTACCCTGAAGCTTTCTTT
TRBV19	TRBJ2-7	-	-	CASSDGGMPYEQYF	TGTGCCAGTTCCGACGGGGGAATGCCCTACGAGCAGTACTTC
TRBV30	TRBJ1-6	-	-	CAWAYYNSPLHF	TGTGCCTGGGCCTACTATAATTCACCCCTCCACTTT
TRBV5-1	TRBJ2-2	-	TRBD1	CASSFPGQGSNTGELFF	TGCGCCAGCAGCTTCCCGGGACAGGGGTCGAACACCGGGGAGCTGTTTTTT
TRBV12-3/TRBV12-4	TRBJ1-2	-	-	CASSSFAGGYTF	TGTGCCAGCAGTTCTTTCGCTGGTGGCTACACCTTC
TRBV3-1/TRBV3-2	TRBJ1-5	-	-	CASSQDRVYQPQHF	TGTGCCAGCAGCCAAGACCGCGTGTATCAGCCCCAGCATTTT
TRBV11-2	TRBJ2-3	-	TRBD2	CASSLVPSGRGDTQYF	TGTGCCAGCAGCTTAGTCCCTAGCGGTCGGGGAGATACGCAGTATTTT
TRBV10-3	TRBJ1-1	once	TRBD1	CAIRQGETEAFF	TGTGCCATCAGGCAGGGGGAGACTGAAGCTTTCTTT
TRBV5-6	TRBJ1-2	-	-	CASSNDEGLNYGYTF	TGTGCCAGCAGCAATGACGAGGGGTTGAACTATGGCTACACCTTC
TRBV5-6	TRBJ2-5	-	-	CASSFDPGAAETQYF	TGTGCCAGCAGCTTTGATCCGGGGGCTGCGGAGACCCAGTACTTC
TRBV7-9	TRBJ2-7	-	-	CASSLVGQGQDEQYF	TGTGCCAGCAGCTTAGTGGGTCAGGGGCAGGACGAGCAGTACTTC
TRBV27	TRBJ2-7	-	-	CASSFNYEQYF	TGTGCCAGCAGTTTTAACTACGAGCAGTACTTC
TRBV6-5	TRBJ1-3	once	-	CASSYSTPTAGNTIYF	TGTGCCAGCAGTTACTCGACCCCGACCGCCGGAAACACCATATATTTT
TRBV4-2	TRBJ2-7	-	-	CASSLGTDYEQYF	TGTGCCAGCAGCCTCGGGACGGACTACGAGCAGTACTTC
TRBV4-1	TRBJ1-1	-	-	CASSQGSREEAVEAFF	TGCGCCAGCAGCCAAGGTTCGCGGGAAGAGGCGGTTGAAGCTTTCTTT
TRBV2	TRBJ1-1	once	TRBD1	CASSWTGPPEAFF	TGTGCCAGCAGCTGGACAGGCCCACCTGAAGCTTTCTTT
TRBV24-1	TRBJ1-5	-	TRBD1	CATSEASGTGGGINQPQHF	TGTGCCACCAGTGAGGCATCCGGGACAGGGGGTGGAATCAATCAGCCCCAGCATTTT
TRBV4-1	TRBJ2-7	-	TRBD1	CASSQDIQGAFEQYF	TGCGCCAGCAGCCAAGATATACAGGGGGCGTTCGAGCAGTACTTC
TRBV29-1	TRBJ2-7	-	TRBD1	CSVSRGGKNEQYF	TGCAGCGTCTCCCGAGGGGGCAAGAACGAGCAGTACTTC